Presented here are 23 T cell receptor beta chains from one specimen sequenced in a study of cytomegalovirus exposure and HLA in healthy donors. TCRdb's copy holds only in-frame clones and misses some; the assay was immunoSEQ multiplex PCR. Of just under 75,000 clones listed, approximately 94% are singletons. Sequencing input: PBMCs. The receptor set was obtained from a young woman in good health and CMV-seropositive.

CDR3 loop: CASSLGLAGAGELFF. CDR3 nucleotides: TGCGCCAGCAGCTTGGGGTTAGCGGGAGCCGGGGAGCTGTTTTTT. The chain combines TRBV5-1 with TRBJ2-2, with 9 positions matching TRBD2. Trimming took 0 bases from V and 6 from J; bases not matched to a gene: 3. The CDR3 covers 15 residues. CDR1 and CDR2 (germline): SGHRS, YFSETQ.

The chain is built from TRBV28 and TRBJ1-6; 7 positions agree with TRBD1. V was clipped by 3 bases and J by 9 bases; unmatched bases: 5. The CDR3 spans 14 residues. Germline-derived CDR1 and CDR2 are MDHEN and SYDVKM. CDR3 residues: CASSLVQGLSPLHF. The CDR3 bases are TGTGCCAGCAGTTTGGTACAGGGGCTTTCACCCCTCCACTTT.

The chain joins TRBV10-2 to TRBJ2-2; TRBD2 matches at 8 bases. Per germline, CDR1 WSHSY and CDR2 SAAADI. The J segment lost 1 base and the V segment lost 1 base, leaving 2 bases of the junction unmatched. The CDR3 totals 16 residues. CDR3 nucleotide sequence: TGCGCCAGCAGTGAGTGGCTAGCGGGGAACACCGGGGAGCTGTTTTTT. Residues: CASSEWLAGNTGELFF.

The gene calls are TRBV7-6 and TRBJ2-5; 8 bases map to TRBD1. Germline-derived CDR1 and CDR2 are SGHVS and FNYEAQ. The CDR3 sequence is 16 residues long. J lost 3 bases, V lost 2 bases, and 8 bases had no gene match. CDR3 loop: CASSLMGSGGKETQYF. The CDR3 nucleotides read TGTGCCAGCAGCTTAATGGGGTCAGGGGGCAAAGAGACCCAGTACTTC.

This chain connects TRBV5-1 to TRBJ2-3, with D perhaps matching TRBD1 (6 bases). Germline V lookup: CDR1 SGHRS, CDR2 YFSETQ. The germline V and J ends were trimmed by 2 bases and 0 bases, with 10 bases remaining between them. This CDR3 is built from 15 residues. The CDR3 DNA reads TGCGCCAGCAGCTTAGCAGGGGCCAGCACAGATACGCAGTATTTT. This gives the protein CASSLAGASTDTQYF.

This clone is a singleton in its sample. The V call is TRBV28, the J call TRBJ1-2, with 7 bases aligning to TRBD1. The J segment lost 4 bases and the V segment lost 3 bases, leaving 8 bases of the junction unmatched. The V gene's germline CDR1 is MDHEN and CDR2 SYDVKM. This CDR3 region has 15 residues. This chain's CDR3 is CASSLPDRPTYGYTF. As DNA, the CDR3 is TGTGCCAGCAGTTTGCCGGACAGGCCGACCTATGGCTACACCTTC.

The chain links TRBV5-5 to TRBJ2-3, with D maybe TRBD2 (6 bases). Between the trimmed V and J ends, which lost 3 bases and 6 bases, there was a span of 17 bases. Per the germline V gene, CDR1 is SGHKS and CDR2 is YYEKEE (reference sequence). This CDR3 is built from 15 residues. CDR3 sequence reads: CASSSPAGFTDTQYF. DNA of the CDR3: TGTGCCAGCAGCTCTCCCGCGGGGTTCACCGATACGCAGTATTTT.

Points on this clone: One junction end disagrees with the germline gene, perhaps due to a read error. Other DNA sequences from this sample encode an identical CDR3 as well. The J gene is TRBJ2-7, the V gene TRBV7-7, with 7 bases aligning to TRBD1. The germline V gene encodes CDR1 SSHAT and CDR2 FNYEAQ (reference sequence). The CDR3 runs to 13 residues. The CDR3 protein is CASSPGQSYEQYF. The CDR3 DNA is TGTGCTAGCAGCCCGGGACAGTCCTACGAGCAGTACTTC. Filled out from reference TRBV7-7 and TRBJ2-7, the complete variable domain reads GAGVSQSPRYKVTKRGQDVTLRCDPISSHATLYWYQQALGQGPEFLTYFNYEAQPDKSGLPSDRFSAERPEGSISTLTIQRTEQRDSAMYRCASSPGQSYEQYFGPGTRLTVT.

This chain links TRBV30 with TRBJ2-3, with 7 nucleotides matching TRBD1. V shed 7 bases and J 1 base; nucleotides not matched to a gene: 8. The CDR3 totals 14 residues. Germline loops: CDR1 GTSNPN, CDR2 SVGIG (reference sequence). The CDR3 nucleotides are TGTGCCTCCCGAACAGGGGTGGGCACAGATACGCAGTATTTT. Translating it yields CASRTGVGTDTQYF.

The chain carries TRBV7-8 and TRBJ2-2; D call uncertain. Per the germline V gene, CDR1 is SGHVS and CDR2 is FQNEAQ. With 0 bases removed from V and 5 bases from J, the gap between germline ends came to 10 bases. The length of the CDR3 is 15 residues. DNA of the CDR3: TGTGCCAGCAGCTTAGCGGCCCCCGATACCGGGGAGCTGTTTTTT. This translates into CASSLAAPDTGELFF.

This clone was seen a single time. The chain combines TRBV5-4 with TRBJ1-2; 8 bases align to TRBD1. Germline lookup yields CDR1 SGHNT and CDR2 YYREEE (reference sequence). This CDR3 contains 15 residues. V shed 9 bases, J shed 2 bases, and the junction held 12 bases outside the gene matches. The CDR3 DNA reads TGTGCCACCACCACGCGGACAGGGAAGAACTATGGCTACACCTTC. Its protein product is CATTTRTGKNYGYTF.

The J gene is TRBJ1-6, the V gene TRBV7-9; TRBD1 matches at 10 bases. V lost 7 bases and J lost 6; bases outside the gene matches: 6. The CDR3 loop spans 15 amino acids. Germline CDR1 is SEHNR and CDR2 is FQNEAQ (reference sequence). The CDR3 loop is CASTADRGLNSPLHF. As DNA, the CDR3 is TGTGCCAGCACCGCAGACAGGGGGCTTAATTCACCCCTCCACTTT.

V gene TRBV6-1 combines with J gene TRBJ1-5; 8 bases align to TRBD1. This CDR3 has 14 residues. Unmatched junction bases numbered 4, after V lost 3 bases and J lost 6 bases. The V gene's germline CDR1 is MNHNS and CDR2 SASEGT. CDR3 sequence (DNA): TGTGCCAGCAGTGACAGGGGGCGAGGTCAGCCCCAGCATTTT. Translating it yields CASSDRGRGQPQHF.

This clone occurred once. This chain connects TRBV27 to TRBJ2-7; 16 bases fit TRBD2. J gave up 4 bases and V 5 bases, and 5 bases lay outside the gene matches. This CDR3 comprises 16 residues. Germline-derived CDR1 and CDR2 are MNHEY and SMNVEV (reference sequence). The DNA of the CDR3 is TGTGCCAGCAGTGGGACTAGCGGGGGGGCCAAGTACGAGCAGTACTTC. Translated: CASSGTSGGAKYEQYF.

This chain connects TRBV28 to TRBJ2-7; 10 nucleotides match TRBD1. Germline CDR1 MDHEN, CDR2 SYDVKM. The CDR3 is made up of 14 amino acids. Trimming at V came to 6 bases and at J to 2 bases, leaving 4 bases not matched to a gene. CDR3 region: CASRGQGKTYEQYF. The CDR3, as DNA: TGTGCCAGCAGGGGACAGGGGAAAACCTACGAGCAGTACTTC.

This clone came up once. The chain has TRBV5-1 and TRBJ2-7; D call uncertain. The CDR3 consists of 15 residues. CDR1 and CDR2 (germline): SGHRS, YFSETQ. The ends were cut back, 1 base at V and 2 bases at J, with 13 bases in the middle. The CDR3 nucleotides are TGCGCCAGCAGCTTGACGGTCTTACCTGCCTACGAGCAGTACTTC. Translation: CASSLTVLPAYEQYF.

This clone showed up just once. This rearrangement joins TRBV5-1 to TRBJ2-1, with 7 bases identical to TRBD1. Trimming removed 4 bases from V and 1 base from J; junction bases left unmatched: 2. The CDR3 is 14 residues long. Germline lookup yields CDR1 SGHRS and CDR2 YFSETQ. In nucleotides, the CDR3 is TGCGCCAGCAGCATGGGACAGTCCTACAATGAGCAGTTCTTC. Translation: CASSMGQSYNEQFF.

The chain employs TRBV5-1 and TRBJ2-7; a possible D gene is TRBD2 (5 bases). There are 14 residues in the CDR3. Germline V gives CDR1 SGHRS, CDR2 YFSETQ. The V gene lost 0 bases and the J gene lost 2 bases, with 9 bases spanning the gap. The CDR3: CASSLGAGTYEQYF. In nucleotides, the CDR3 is TGCGCCAGCAGCTTGGGTGCCGGGACCTACGAGCAGTACTTC.

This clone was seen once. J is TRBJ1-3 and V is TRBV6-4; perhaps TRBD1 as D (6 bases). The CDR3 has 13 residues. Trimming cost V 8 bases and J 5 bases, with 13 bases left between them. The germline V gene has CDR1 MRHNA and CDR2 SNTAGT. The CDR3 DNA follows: TGTGCCAGCGTTAACAGGGAGAGAAACACCATATATTTT. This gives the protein CASVNRERNTIYF.

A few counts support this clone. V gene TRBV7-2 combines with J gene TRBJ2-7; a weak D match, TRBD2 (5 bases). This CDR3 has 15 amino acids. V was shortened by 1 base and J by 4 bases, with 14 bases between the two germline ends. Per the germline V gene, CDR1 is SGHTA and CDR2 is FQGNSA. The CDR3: CASSLGLGSGYEQYF. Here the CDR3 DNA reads TGTGCCAGCAGCTTAGGGTTGGGGAGTGGTTACGAGCAGTACTTC. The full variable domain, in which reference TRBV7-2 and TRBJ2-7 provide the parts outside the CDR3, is GAGVSQSPSNKVTEKGKDVELRCDPISGHTALYWYRQSLGQGLEFLIYFQGNSAPDKSGLPSDRFSAERTGGSVSTLTIQRTQQEDSAVYLCASSLGLGSGYEQYFGPGTRLTVT.

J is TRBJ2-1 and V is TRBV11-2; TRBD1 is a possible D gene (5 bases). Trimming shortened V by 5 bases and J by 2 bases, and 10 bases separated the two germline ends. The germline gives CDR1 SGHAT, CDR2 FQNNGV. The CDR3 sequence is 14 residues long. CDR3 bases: TGTGCCAGCAGCCCAGGGATTCCCTACAATGAGCAGTTCTTC. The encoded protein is CASSPGIPYNEQFF.

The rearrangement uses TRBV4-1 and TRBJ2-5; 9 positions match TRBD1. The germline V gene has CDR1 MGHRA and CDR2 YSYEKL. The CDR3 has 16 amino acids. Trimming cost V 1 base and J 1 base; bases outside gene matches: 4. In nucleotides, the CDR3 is TGCGCCAGCAGCCAAGTGGGGACAGGGAGCCAAGAGACCCAGTACTTC. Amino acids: CASSQVGTGSQETQYF.

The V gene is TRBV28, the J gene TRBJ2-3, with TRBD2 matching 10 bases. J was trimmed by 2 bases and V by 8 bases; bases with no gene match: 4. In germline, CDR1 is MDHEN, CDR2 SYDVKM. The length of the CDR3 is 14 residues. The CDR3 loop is CASLAGGYTDTQYF. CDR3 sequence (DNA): TGTGCCAGCTTAGCGGGAGGATACACAGATACGCAGTATTTT.